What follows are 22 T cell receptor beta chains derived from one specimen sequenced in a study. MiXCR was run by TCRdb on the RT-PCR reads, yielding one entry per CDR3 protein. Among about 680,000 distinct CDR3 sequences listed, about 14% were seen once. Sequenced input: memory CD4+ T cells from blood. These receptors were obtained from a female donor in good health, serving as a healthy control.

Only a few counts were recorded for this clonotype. Here the CDR3 DNA reads TGTGCCAGCAGCTTAGATCCAGGGATCGGGGAGCTGTTTTTT. It specifies CASSLDPGIGELFF. The chain recombines TRBV7-2 with TRBJ2-2; weak D call: TRBD1 (5 bases). V was clipped by 1 base and J by 7 bases, with 10 bases between them. This CDR3 is built from 14 residues. Germline assignment: CDR1 SGHTA and CDR2 FQGNSA. Using reference TRBV7-2 and TRBJ2-2 for the parts outside the CDR3, the full variable domain is GAGVSQSPSNKVTEKGKDVELRCDPISGHTALYWYRQSLGQGLEFLIYFQGNSAPDKSGLPSDRFSAERTGGSVSTLTIQRTQQEDSAVYLCASSLDPGIGELFFGEGSRLTVL.

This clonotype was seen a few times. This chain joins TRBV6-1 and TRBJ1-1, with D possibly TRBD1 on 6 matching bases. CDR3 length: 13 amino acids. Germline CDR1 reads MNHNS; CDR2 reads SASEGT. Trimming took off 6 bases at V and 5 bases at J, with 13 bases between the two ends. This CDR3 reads CASRVFQGTEAFF. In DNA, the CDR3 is TGTGCCAGCAGAGTCTTTCAGGGGACTGAAGCTTTCTTT.

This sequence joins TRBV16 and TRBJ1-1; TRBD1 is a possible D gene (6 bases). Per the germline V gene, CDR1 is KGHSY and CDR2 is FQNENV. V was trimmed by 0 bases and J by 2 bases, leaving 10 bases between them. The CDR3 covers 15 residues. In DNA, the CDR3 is TGTGCCAGCAGCCAATCGAGGGGGTTCAACACTGAAGCTTTCTTT. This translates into CASSQSRGFNTEAFF.

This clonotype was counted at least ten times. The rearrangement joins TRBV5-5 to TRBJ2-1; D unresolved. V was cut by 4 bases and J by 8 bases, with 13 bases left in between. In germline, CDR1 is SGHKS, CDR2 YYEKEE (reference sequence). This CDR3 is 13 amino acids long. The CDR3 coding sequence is TGTGCCAGCAGCCTCTCTAGATATGATGAGCAGTTCTTC. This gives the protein CASSLSRYDEQFF.

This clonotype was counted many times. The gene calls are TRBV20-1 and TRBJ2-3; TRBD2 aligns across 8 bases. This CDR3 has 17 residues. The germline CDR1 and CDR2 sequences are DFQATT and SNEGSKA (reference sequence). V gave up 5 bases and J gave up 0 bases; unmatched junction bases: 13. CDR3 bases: TGCAGTGCTCGCCCGGGGGGGCTAGCGGTTAGCACAGATACGCAGTATTTT. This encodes CSARPGGLAVSTDTQYF.

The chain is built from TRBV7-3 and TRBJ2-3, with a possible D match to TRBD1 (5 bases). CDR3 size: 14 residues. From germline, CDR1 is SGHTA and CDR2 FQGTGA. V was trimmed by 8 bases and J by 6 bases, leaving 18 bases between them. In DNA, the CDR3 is TGTGCCAGCCTCGGGCCACAGGATCCGGATACGCAGTATTTT. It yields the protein CASLGPQDPDTQYF.

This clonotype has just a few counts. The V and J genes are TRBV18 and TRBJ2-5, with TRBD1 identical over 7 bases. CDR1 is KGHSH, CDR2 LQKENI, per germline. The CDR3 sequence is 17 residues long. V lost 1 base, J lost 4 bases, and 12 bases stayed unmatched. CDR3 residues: CASSPLGHRGARETQYF. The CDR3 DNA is TGTGCCAGCTCACCACTCGGGCACAGGGGTGCCCGAGAGACCCAGTACTTC.

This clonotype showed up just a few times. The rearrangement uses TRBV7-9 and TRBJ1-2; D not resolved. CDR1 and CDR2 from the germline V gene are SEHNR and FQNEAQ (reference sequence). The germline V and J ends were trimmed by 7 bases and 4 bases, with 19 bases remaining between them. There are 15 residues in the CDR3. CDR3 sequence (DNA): TGTGCCAGCATCGAGAACGCAGTATCGGGCTATGGCTACACCTTC. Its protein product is CASIENAVSGYGYTF.

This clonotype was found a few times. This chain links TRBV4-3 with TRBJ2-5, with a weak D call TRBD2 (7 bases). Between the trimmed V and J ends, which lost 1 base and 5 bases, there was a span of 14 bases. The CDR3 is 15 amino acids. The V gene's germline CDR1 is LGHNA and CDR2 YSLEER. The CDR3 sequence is CASSQVGGLGETQYF. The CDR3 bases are TGCGCCAGCAGCCAAGTGGGGGGGCTTGGGGAGACCCAGTACTTC.

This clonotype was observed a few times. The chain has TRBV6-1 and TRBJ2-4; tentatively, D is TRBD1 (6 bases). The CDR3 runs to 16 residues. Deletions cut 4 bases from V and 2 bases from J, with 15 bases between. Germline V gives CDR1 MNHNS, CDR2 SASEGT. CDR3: CASSVGGSGSKNIQYF. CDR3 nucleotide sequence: TGTGCCAGCAGTGTTGGGGGCTCAGGTTCCAAAAACATTCAGTACTTC.

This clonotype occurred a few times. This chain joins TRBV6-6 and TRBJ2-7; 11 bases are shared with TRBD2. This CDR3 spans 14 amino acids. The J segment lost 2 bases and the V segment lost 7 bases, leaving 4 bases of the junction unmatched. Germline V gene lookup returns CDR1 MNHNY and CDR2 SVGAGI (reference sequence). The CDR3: CASTTTSGTYEQYF. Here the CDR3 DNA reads TGTGCCAGCACCACGACTAGCGGGACCTACGAGCAGTACTTC.

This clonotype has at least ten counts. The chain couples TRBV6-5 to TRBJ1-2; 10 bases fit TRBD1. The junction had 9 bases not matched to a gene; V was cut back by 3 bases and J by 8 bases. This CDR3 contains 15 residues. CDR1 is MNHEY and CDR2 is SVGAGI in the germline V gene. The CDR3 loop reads CASSYKRQGANGYTF. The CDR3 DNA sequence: TGTGCCAGCAGTTATAAGCGACAGGGGGCGAACGGCTACACCTTC.

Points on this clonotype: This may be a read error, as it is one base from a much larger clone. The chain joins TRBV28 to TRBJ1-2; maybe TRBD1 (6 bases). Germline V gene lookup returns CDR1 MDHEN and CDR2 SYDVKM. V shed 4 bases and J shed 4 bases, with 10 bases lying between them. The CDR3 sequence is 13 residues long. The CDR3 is CASSWKGGYGYTF. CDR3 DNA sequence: TGTGCCAGCAGTTGGAAAGGGGGCTATGGCTACACCTTC.

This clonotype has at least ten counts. CDR3 amino acids: CASSLGDSFVEAFF. The CDR3 DNA is TGCGCCAGCAGCTTGGGGGACAGCTTCGTTGAAGCTTTCTTT. The chain joins TRBV5-1 to TRBJ1-1, with 7 bases that match TRBD1. V shed 0 bases, J shed 7 bases, and the junction held 6 bases outside the gene matches. The CDR3 consists of 14 residues. CDR1 is SGHRS and CDR2 is YFSETQ in the germline V gene.

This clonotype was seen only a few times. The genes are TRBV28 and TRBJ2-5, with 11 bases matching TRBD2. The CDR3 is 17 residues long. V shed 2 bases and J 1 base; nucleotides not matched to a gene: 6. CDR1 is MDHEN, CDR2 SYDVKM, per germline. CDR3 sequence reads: CASSLVYGTSGQETQYF. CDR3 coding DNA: TGTGCCAGCAGTTTAGTGTATGGGACTAGCGGCCAAGAGACCCAGTACTTC.

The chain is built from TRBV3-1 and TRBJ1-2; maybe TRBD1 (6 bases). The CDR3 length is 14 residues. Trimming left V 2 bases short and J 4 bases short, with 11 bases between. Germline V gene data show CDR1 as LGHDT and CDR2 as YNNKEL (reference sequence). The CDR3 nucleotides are TGTGCCAGCAGCCAACCTGGGACAACCTATGGCTACACCTTC. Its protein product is CASSQPGTTYGYTF.

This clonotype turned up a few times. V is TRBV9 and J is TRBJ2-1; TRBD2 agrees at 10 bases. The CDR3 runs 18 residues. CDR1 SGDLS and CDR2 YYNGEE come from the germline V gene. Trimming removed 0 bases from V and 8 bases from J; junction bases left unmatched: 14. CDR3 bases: TGTGCCAGCAGCGTAGCCCACGGCCCAGCGGGAGGGCCCTATGAGCAGTTCTTC. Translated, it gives CASSVAHGPAGGPYEQFF.

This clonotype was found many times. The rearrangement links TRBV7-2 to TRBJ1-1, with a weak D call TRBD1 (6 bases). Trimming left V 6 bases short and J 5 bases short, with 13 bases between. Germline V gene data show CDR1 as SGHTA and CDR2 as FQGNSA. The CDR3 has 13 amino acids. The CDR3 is CASSIQGGTEAFF. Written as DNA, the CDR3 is TGTGCCAGCAGTATACAGGGCGGAACTGAAGCTTTCTTT.

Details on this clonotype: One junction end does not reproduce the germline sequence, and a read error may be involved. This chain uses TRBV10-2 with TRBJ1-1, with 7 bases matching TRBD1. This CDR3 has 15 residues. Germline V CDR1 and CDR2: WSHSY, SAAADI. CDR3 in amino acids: CACSRQGAGGSEAFF. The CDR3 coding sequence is TGCGCCTGCAGCAGACAGGGTGCGGGGGGGTCTGAAGCTTTCTTT.

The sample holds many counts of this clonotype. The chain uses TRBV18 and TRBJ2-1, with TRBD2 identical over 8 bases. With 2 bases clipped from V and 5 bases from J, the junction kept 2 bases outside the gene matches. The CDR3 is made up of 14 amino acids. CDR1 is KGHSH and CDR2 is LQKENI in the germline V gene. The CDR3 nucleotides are TGTGCCAGCTCACCAGTCGGGGGGGACAATGAGCAGTTCTTC. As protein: CASSPVGGDNEQFF. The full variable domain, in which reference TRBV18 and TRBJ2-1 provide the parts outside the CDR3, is NAGVMQNPRHLVRRRGQEARLRCSPMKGHSHVYWYRQLPEEGLKFMVYLQKENIIDESGMPKERFSAEFPKEGPSILRIQQVVRGDSAAYFCASSPVGGDNEQFFGPGTRLTVL.

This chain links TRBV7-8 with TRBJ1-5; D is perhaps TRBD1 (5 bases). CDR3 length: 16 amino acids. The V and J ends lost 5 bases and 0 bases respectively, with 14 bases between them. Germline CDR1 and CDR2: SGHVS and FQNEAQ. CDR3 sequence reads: CASSQEGRASNQPQHF. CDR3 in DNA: TGTGCCAGCAGCCAAGAAGGCAGGGCTAGCAATCAGCCCCAGCATTTT.

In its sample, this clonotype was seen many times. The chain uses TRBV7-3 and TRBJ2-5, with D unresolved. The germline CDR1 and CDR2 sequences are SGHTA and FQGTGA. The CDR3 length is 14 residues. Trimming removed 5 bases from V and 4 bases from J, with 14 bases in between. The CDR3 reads CASSADPLGETQYF. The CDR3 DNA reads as TGTGCCAGCAGCGCTGACCCCCTAGGAGAGACCCAGTACTTC.